This TCR beta chain was obtained from a study of blood T cell repertoires in COVID-19. Study in general: PBMCs, B-cell-depleted T cells, or T cells provided the cDNA or gDNA that made up the material.

Only in-frame clones appear in the TCRdb table, and some are missing; sequencing was by immunoSEQ multiplex PCR. The table includes 330,000 or so clones, more than 75% detected once. Enrolled through a virtual design, the participants were between roughly 18 and 95 years of age and came from fewer than 30 US areas. Self-reported history from a screening survey and questionnaire set each donor's cohort. The V gene lost 4 bases and the J gene lost 5 bases, with 13 bases spanning the gap. The CDR3 spans 13 residues. Germline V gene sequence: CDR1 SGHDT, CDR2 YYEEEE. The chain links TRBV5-6 to TRBJ2-7, with D tentatively TRBD2 (6 bases). The sample consisted of PBMCs or T cells enriched from blood (not recorded which). This clonotype originated in a woman in her thirties who had recovered from COVID-19. CDR3 DNA: TGTGCCAGCAGCACCGGGGGTCTGAACGAGCAGTACTTC. The encoded protein is CASSTGGLNEQYF. Combining the CDR3 with reference TRBV5-6 and TRBJ2-7 gives the whole variable domain DAGVTQSPTHLIKTRGQQVTLRCSPKSGHDTVSWYQQALGQGPQFIFQYYEEEERQRGNFPDRFSGHQFPNYSSELNVNALLLGDSALYLCASSTGGLNEQYFGPGTRLTVT.